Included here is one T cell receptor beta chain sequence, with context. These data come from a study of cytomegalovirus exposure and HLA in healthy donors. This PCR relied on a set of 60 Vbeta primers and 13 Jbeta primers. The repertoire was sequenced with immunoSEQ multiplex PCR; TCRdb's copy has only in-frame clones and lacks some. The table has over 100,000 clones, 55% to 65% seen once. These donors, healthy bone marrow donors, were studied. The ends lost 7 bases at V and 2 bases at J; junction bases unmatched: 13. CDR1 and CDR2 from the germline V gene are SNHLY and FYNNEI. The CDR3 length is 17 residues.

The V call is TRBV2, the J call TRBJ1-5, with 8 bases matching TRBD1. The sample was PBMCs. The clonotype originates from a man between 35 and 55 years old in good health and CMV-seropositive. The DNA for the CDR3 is TGTGCCAGCACCGACTTGATTCGGGGACAGGGCAATCAGCCCCAGCATTTT. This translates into CASTDLIRGQGNQPQHF.